These 21 T cell receptor beta chains originate from one sample sequenced in a study of TIL therapy for anti-PD-1-resistant metastatic lung cancer. This was the immunoSEQ v3 assay. Only in-frame clones appear in the TCRdb table, and some are missing; sequencing was by immunoSEQ multiplex PCR. The profile covers 45,000 to 60,000 clones, with 55% to 75% appearing a single time and roughly 5.6% taken by the ten largest. As for time point: pre-treatment sample, taken before nivolumab and TIL therapy. Most excised metastases sampled were pleural nodules or supraclavicular lymph nodes. This sample comprised tumor tissue, obtained at baseline. The receptors here all came from a person aged 25-80 years with non-small cell lung cancer.

V and J are TRBV4-1 and TRBJ2-3; 7 bases match TRBD1. Per the germline V gene, CDR1 is MGHRA and CDR2 is YSYEKL. The CDR3 has 16 residues. V gave up 0 bases and J gave up 3 bases; unmatched junction bases: 6. In nucleotides, the CDR3 is TGCGCCAGCAGCCAAGAGACAGGGTCAGGGACAGATACGCAGTATTTT. This sequence encodes CASSQETGSGTDTQYF.

J is TRBJ2-7 and V is TRBV7-6, with D perhaps given as TRBD1 or TRBD2 (6 bases each). Trimming took off 1 base at V and 7 bases at J, with 11 bases between the two ends. Germline CDR1 and CDR2: SGHVS and FNYEAQ. This CDR3 has 13 residues. The CDR3 DNA sequence: TGTGCCAGCAGCTTAGGGGGGGCTGGAGAGCAGTACTTC. Translation: CASSLGGAGEQYF.

V usage is TRBV6-1 and J usage is TRBJ1-3, with D perhaps matching TRBD1 (5 bases). This CDR3 has 17 amino acids. V lost 4 bases and J 0 bases, leaving 16 bases between the germline ends. Germline CDR1 reads MNHNS; CDR2 reads SASEGT. The CDR3 nucleotides read TGTGCCAGCAGTGCGGATAGGCAGGGAATCTCTGGAAACACCATATATTTT. As protein: CASSADRQGISGNTIYF.

This chain joins TRBV5-1 and TRBJ1-3; D is possibly TRBD1 (6 bases). CDR3 length: 16 residues. V dropped 4 bases and J dropped 3 bases, with 17 bases sitting between them. The germline V gene has CDR1 SGHRS and CDR2 YFSETQ. Here the CDR3 reads CASSPGGGQSGNTIYF. The CDR3 nucleotides read TGCGCCAGCAGCCCCGGGGGGGGGCAAAGTGGAAACACCATATATTTT.

The chain carries TRBV5-4 and TRBJ2-7; 8 bases map to TRBD2. The V gene's germline CDR1 is SGHNT and CDR2 YYREEE (reference sequence). V trimming: 4 bases; J trimming: 5 bases; junction bases outside the gene matches: 8. The CDR3 covers 14 residues. CDR3 in amino acids: CASSPRGGDHEQYF. The CDR3, as DNA: TGTGCCAGCAGCCCCCGGGGGGGGGACCACGAGCAGTACTTC. Based on the CDR3 plus reference TRBV5-4 and TRBJ2-7, the full variable domain is ETGVTQSPTHLIKTRGQQVTLRCSSQSGHNTVSWYQQALGQGPQFIFQYYREEENGRGNFPPRFSGLQFPNYSSELNVNALELDDSALYLCASSPRGGDHEQYFGPGTRLTVT.

V gene TRBV7-8 combines with J gene TRBJ1-1; TRBD1 might be the D (6 bases). This CDR3 is built from 16 residues. V gave up 2 bases and J gave up 1 base, with 14 bases separating them. Germline V lookup: CDR1 SGHVS, CDR2 FQNEAQ. Written as DNA, the CDR3 is TGTGCCAGCAGCTTACTACCCCACAGGGCGAACACTGAAGCTTTCTTT. Translated: CASSLLPHRANTEAFF.

This clone was seen only a few times. Other DNA sequences within the sample encode an identical CDR3. This sequence joins TRBV15 and TRBJ2-4, with TRBD1 matching over 8 bases. The CDR3 contains 14 residues. Germline values: CDR1 LNHNV, CDR2 YYDKDF (reference sequence). V lost 3 bases, J lost 7 bases, and 5 bases stayed unmatched. The CDR3 DNA reads TGTGCCACCAGCAGTGACAGGGGACGTAACATTCAGTACTTC. Protein sequence: CATSSDRGRNIQYF. The full variable domain, rest sourced from reference TRBV15 and TRBJ2-4, is DAMVIQNPRYQVTQFGKPVTLSCSQTLNHNVMYWYQQKSSQAPKLLFHYYDKDFNNEADTPDNFQSRRPNTSFCFLDIRSPGLGDTAMYLCATSSDRGRNIQYFGAGTRLSVL.

V gene TRBV11-2 combines with J gene TRBJ1-2; maybe TRBD1 (5 bases). CDR3 length: 12 amino acids. Germline CDR1 reads SGHAT; CDR2 reads FQNNGV. Trimming shortened V by 0 bases and J by 7 bases, and 6 bases separated the two germline ends. CDR3 nucleotides: TGTGCCAGCAGCTTAGAAGGGGTTGGCTACACCTTC. It codes for CASSLEGVGYTF. Looking up the rest from reference TRBV11-2 and TRBJ1-2 gives the full variable domain: EAGVAQSPRYKIIEKRQSVAFWCNPISGHATLYWYQQILGQGPKLLIQFQNNGVVDDSQLPKDRFSAERLKGVDSTLKIQPAKLEDSAVYLCASSLEGVGYTFGSGTRLTVV.

The chain links TRBV27 to TRBJ2-7, with D possibly being TRBD1 (7 bases). This CDR3 comprises 16 residues. In germline, CDR1 is MNHEY, CDR2 SMNVEV (reference sequence). The V end was cut by 0 bases, the J end by 1 base, with 13 bases between. CDR3 amino acids: CASSLSKQGRSYEQYF. The DNA of the CDR3 is TGTGCCAGCAGTTTATCGAAACAGGGGAGGTCCTACGAGCAGTACTTC.

By frequency in the sample, this clone is medium-sized (0.01 to 0.1%). The chain has TRBV7-3 and TRBJ2-7; D gene ambiguous. Trimming took off 2 bases at V and 6 bases at J, with 17 bases between the two ends. Germline CDR1 and CDR2: SGHTA and FQGTGA. This CDR3 comprises 15 residues. The CDR3 nucleotides read TGTGCCAGCAGCTTAGGGCCCGACATACCCGGCGAGCAGTACTTC. Translating it yields CASSLGPDIPGEQYF.

A remark on this clone: A much larger clone differs by one base, so this may be a read error. This chain uses TRBV7-9 with TRBJ1-5, with 7 positions matching TRBD1. Germline loops: CDR1 SEHNR, CDR2 FQNEAQ (reference sequence). This CDR3 region has 18 residues. With V trimmed by 5 bases and J by 1 base, 14 bases remained unmatched. The CDR3 here is CASSGGTESLGSNQPQHF. The CDR3 DNA sequence: TGTGCCAGCAGCGGTGGGACAGAGTCATTGGGGAGCAATCAGCCCCAGCATTTT.

The rearrangement links TRBV10-3 to TRBJ1-1; D is undetermined. Germline CDR1 and CDR2: ENHRY and SYGVKD. V was cut by 3 bases and J by 4 bases, with 12 bases left in between. CDR3 length equals 14 residues. The CDR3 protein is CAISDPRKSTEAFF. In DNA form, the CDR3 reads TGTGCCATCAGTGATCCCCGGAAGAGCACTGAAGCTTTCTTT.

This rearrangement joins TRBV27 to TRBJ2-7; a weak D match, TRBD1 (5 bases). Trimming stripped 6 bases from V and 3 bases from J, with 12 bases between. Germline-derived CDR1 and CDR2 are MNHEY and SMNVEV (reference sequence). CDR3 length equals 13 residues. The CDR3 nucleotides read TGTGCCAGCAGGCAGGGCGGCAGCTACGAGCAGTACTTC. Its protein product is CASRQGGSYEQYF.

This chain connects TRBV7-9 to TRBJ1-3; D gene ambiguous. Looked up from germline, CDR1 is SEHNR and CDR2 is FQNEAQ (reference sequence). V lost 5 bases to trimming and J lost 4 bases, with 9 bases between them. This CDR3 is 13 amino acids long. DNA for the CDR3: TGTGCCAGCAGCCAAGAAGAAGGAAACACCATATATTTT. Its translation is CASSQEEGNTIYF.

This clone appeared a single time. The chain has TRBV27 and TRBJ1-2, with 9 nucleotides matching TRBD1. Germline values: CDR1 MNHEY, CDR2 SMNVEV (reference sequence). The J segment lost 2 bases and the V segment lost 2 bases, leaving 3 bases of the junction unmatched. The CDR3 is 15 amino acids. Here the CDR3 reads CASSLGGQGNYGYTF. The DNA for the CDR3 is TGTGCCAGCAGTTTAGGGGGACAGGGCAACTATGGCTACACCTTC.

V gene TRBV7-9 combines with J gene TRBJ1-1; D is unclear. Between the trimmed V and J ends, which lost 5 bases and 3 bases, there was a span of 13 bases. The CDR3 has 14 amino acids. From germline, CDR1 is SEHNR and CDR2 FQNEAQ (reference sequence). Written as DNA, the CDR3 is TGTGCCAGCAGCCTATCCGGCTCCTACACTGAAGCTTTCTTT. Translated, it gives CASSLSGSYTEAFF. The complete variable domain, with remaining parts taken from reference TRBV7-9 and TRBJ1-1, reads DTGVSQNPRHKITKRGQNVTFRCDPISEHNRLYWYRQTLGQGPEFLTYFQNEAQLEKSRLLSDRFSAERPKGSFSTLEIQRTEQGDSAMYLCASSLSGSYTEAFFGQGTRLTVV.

The V call is TRBV7-9, the J call TRBJ2-7; 12 bases align to TRBD1. Looked up from germline, CDR1 is SEHNR and CDR2 is FQNEAQ (reference sequence). The length of the CDR3 is 15 residues. Trimming took 1 base from V and 6 from J; bases not matched to a gene: 4. The CDR3, as DNA: TGTGCCAGCAGCTTAGGGGACAGGGGGCGAAGCGAGCAGTACTTC. Its translation: CASSLGDRGRSEQYF.

This clone was seen only a few times. The chain employs TRBV6-5 and TRBJ1-5; D might be TRBD1 (5 bases). Germline V gives CDR1 MNHEY, CDR2 SVGAGI. This CDR3 spans 13 amino acids. Between the trimmed V and J ends, which lost 8 bases and 6 bases, there was a span of 14 bases. The CDR3 DNA reads as TGTGCCAGCGGAGTCAGGGCAAGTCAGCCCCAGCATTTT. Encoded protein: CASGVRASQPQHF.

The chain joins TRBV19 to TRBJ2-7, with 7 bases fitting TRBD2. The CDR3 consists of 16 residues. The J segment lost 0 bases and the V segment lost 5 bases, leaving 10 bases of the junction unmatched. Germline V lookup: CDR1 LNHDA, CDR2 SQIVND (reference sequence). The CDR3 region has the DNA TGTGCCAGTAGTCACCTCGGGAGGCTTAGCTCCTACGAGCAGTACTTC. Translating it yields CASSHLGRLSSYEQYF.

The CDR3 DNA is TGTGCCAGCAGGCGCCTTCTCCCAGCGGGGGACAATGAGCAGTTCTTC. This sequence encodes CASRRLLPAGDNEQFF. The chain uses TRBV27 and TRBJ2-1, with 8 positions matching TRBD2. Trimming cost V 6 bases and J 5 bases; bases outside gene matches: 12. CDR1 is MNHEY, CDR2 SMNVEV, per germline (reference sequence). The CDR3 loop spans 16 amino acids.

The chain joins TRBV28 to TRBJ2-1; 10 bases are a match to TRBD1. V lost 6 bases to trimming and J lost 8 bases; unmatched junction nucleotides: 10. The CDR3 has 15 residues. Germline V gives CDR1 MDHEN, CDR2 SYDVKM. CDR3 residues: CASSPSPGTGDEQFF. In DNA form, the CDR3 reads TGTGCCAGCAGCCCTAGTCCCGGGACAGGGGATGAGCAGTTCTTC.